Listed here is a single TCR beta chain. Germline V gene data show CDR1 as LGHDT and CDR2 as YNNKEL (reference sequence). The CDR3 consists of 17 residues. Trimming stripped 5 bases from V and 4 bases from J, with 20 bases between. This specimen comes from a study of blood T cell repertoires in COVID-19. Only in-frame clones appear in the TCRdb table, and some are missing; sequencing was by immunoSEQ multiplex PCR. The data contain tens of thousands of clones, around 90% of them seen just once; the ten biggest clones take up 2% to 3%. The gene calls are TRBV3-1 (or the pseudogene TRBV3-2) and TRBJ2-2; tentative D call: TRBD1 (6 bases). Sequencing was done on a sample of peripheral blood. This sequence was found in a human donor in a cohort sampled during active COVID-19. In DNA form, the CDR3 reads TGTGCCAGCAGCTTCCTAACCAGGGGCAGGGTCACCGGGGAGCTGTTTTTT. It is translated as CASSFLTRGRVTGELFF.